The TCR beta chain described here comes from a study of T-cell reconstitution after alpha-beta-depleted transplantation in children. Germline values: CDR1 SGHDN, CDR2 FVKESK. This CDR3 has 13 residues. Trimming stripped 2 bases from V and 9 bases from J, with 14 bases between. Library preparation (for TCRbeta) was performed with unique molecular identifiers. Each CDR3 protein gets one entry after TCRdb re-called the PCR reads with MiXCR. Counted here are 200,000 to 300,000 distinct CDR3 sequences, approximately 12% occurring once; the ten biggest clones make up 2% to 3%. The chain is built from TRBV14 and TRBJ2-7; tentatively, D is TRBD1 (5 bases). The sequences come from PBMCs from the stem cell graft donor, collected from the stem cell graft. This receptor was obtained from a human donor who donated a stem cell graft to a child with acute lymphoblastic leukemia. The CDR3 DNA reads TGTGCCAGCAGCCAACAGGGCGGCGTCGGGCAGTACTTC. This translates into CASSQQGGVGQYF.